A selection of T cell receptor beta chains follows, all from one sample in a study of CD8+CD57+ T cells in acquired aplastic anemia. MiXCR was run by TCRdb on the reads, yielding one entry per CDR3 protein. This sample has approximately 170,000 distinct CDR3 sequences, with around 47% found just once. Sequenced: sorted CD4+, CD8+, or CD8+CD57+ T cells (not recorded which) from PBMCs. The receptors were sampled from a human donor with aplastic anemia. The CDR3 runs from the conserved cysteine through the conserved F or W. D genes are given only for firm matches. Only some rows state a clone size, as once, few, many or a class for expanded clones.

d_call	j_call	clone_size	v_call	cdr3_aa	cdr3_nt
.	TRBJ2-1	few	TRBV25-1	CASAGTAYNEQFF	TGTGCCAGCGCTGGGACCGCCTACAATGAGCAGTTCTTC
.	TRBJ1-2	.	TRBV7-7	CASSRSGKKYGYTF	TGTGCTAGCAGCCGATCCGGGAAGAAGTATGGCTACACCTTC
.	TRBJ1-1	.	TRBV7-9	CASSLEANEAFF	TGTGCCAGCAGCTTAGAGGCTAATGAAGCTTTCTTT
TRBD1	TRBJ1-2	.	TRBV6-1	CASSADRGTTYGYTF	TGTGCCAGCAGTGCGGACAGGGGAACAACCTATGGCTACACCTTC
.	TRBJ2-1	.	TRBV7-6	CASSFNSDSNEQFF	TGTGCCAGCAGCTTCAATTCGGACAGTAATGAGCAGTTCTTC
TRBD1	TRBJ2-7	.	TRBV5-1	CASSVRQGLGEQYF	TGCGCCAGCAGCGTCCGACAGGGCCTGGGAGAGCAGTACTTC
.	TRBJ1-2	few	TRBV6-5	CASSYSPGIGYGYTF	TGTGCCAGCAGTTACTCCCCCGGGATTGGCTATGGCTACACCTTC
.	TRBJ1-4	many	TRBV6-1	CASSEDKKVGKLFF	TGTGCCAGCAGTGAGGACAAAAAAGTTGGGAAACTGTTTTTT
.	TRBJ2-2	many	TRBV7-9	CASSASGGGNTGELFF	TGTGCCAGCAGCGCTTCAGGGGGGGGAAACACCGGGGAGCTGTTTTTT
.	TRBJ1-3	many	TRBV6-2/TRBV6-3	CASSWFGFSGNTIYF	TGTGCCAGCAGTTGGTTCGGATTCTCTGGAAACACCATATATTTT
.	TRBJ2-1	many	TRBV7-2	CASSLRSYNEQFF	TGTGCCAGCAGCTTAAGATCCTACAATGAGCAGTTCTTC
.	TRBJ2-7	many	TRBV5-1	CASSLEGSSYEQYF	TGCGCCAGCAGCTTGGAAGGCAGCTCCTACGAGCAGTACTTC
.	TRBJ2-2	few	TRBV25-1	CASSDGQRHTGELFF	TGTGCCAGCAGTGACGGCCAGCGTCACACCGGGGAGCTGTTTTTT
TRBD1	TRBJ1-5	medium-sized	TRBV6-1	CASSAHTGTEDQPQHF	TGTGCCAGCAGTGCCCATACCGGGACAGAGGATCAGCCCCAGCATTTT
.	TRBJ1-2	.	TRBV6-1	CASSSNGGYTF	TGTGCCAGCAGCTCAAATGGGGGCTACACCTTC
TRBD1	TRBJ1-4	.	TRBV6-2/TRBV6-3	CASSYSGQGAHTNEKLFF	TGTGCCAGCAGTTACTCGGGCCAGGGGGCGCATACTAATGAAAAACTGTTTTTT
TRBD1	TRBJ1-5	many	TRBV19	CASGRTGVYQPQHF	TGTGCCAGTGGCAGGACAGGTGTTTATCAGCCCCAGCATTTT
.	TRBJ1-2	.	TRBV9	CASSVSSYHYTF	TGTGCCAGCAGCGTAAGCAGCTACCACTACACCTTC
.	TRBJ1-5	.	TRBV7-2	CASSLTQAPQHF	TGTGCCAGCAGCCTGACGCAGGCGCCCCAGCATTTT
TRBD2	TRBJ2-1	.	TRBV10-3	CATRTSGNNEQFF	TGTGCCACGCGGACTAGCGGGAACAATGAGCAGTTCTTC
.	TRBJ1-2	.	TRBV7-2	CASSAGLFYGYTF	TGTGCCAGCAGCGCGGGACTGTTCTATGGCTACACCTTC
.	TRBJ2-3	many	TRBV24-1	CATSDFRGADTQYF	TGTGCCACCAGTGATTTCCGAGGGGCAGATACGCAGTATTTT
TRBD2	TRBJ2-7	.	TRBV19	CASSEAGGTYEQYF	TGTGCCAGTAGTGAGGCGGGGGGCACCTACGAGCAGTACTTC
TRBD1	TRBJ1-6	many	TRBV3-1	CASRSRDSNSPLHF	TGTGCCAGCAGGTCACGGGACAGCAATTCACCCCTCCACTTT
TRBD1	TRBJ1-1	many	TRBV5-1	CASSSTGTANTEAFF	TGCGCCAGCAGCTCCACCGGGACAGCGAACACTGAAGCTTTCTTT
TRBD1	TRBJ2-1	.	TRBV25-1	CATLDRGRDRFGEQFF	TGTGCCACCCTGGACAGGGGGCGGGACAGGTTCGGTGAGCAGTTCTTC
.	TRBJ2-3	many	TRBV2	CASNGPALSTDTQYF	TGTGCCAGCAATGGTCCAGCCCTAAGCACAGATACGCAGTATTTT
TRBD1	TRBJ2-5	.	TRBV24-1	CATSDHGTAGRETQYF	TGTGCCACCAGTGATCACGGGACAGCCGGCAGAGAGACCCAGTACTTC
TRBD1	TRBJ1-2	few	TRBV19	CASSRDSYGYTF	TGTGCCAGTAGTAGGGACAGCTATGGCTACACCTTC
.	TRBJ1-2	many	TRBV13	CASSLGRRGYTF	TGTGCCAGCAGCTTGGGACGGAGGGGCTACACCTTC
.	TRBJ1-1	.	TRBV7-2	CASSLEAFF	TGCGCCAGCAGCTTGGAAGCGTTCTTT
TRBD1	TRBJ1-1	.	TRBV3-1	CASSQGLGQNMNTEAFF	TGTGCCAGCAGCCAAGGTCTGGGACAGAACATGAACACTGAAGCTTTCTTT
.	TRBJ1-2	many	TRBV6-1	CASGGTDRGYTF	TGTGCCAGCGGGGGGACGGATCGAGGCTACACCTTC
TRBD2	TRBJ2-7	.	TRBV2	CASSRPLAGLYEQYF	TGCGCCAGCAGCCGCCCACTAGCGGGACTCTACGAGCAGTACTTC
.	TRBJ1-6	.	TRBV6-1	CASSEIGRISPLHF	TGTGCCAGCAGTGAAATAGGGCGGATTTCACCCCTCCACTTT
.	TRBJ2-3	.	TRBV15	CATSRVQDTQYF	TGTGCCACCAGCAGAGTTCAAGATACGCAGTATTTT
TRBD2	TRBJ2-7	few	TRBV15	CATNSGVVSGEQYF	TGTGCCACTAATAGCGGGGTGGTTTCGGGGGAGCAGTACTTC
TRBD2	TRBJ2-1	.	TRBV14	CASSPGLAGGLEQFF	TGTGCCAGCAGCCCGGGACTAGCGGGGGGCTTGGAGCAGTTCTTC
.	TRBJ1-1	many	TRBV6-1	CASSSLTGETGAQAEAFF	TGTGCCAGCAGCTCCCTTACGGGAGAAACAGGCGCCCAGGCTGAAGCTTTCTTT
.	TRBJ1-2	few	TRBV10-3	CAISELVGKLYGYTF	TGTGCCATCAGTGAGTTGGTAGGGAAGCTCTATGGCTACACCTTC
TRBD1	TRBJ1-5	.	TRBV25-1	CDSSGTGITDTQHF	TGTGACAGTTCCGGGACAGGTATCACAGATACGCAGCATTTT
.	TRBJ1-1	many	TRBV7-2	CASSLALGTEAFF	TGTGCCAGCAGCTTAGCACTGGGGACTGAAGCTTTCTTT
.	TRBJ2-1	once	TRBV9	CASSADSNEQFF	TGTGCCAGCAGCGCTGACAGCAATGAGCAGTTCTTC
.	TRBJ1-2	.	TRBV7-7	CASNPQGNYGYTF	TGTGCTAGCAATCCACAAGGGAACTATGGCTACACCTTC
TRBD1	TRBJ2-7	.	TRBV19	CARDGTGLAYEQYF	TGTGCTAGAGATGGGACAGGGCTAGCCTACGAGCAGTACTTC
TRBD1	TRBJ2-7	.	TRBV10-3	CAIRSTGSEQYF	TGTGCCATCAGGTCGACAGGGAGCGAGCAGTACTTC
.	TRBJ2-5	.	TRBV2	CASSRSLGGLETQYF	TGTGCCAGCTCCCGGTCCCTCGGGGGACTGGAGACCCAGTACTTC
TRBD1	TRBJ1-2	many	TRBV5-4	CASSLRTTGVGGYTF	TGTGCCAGCAGCTTGCGGACCACAGGGGTAGGTGGCTACACCTTC
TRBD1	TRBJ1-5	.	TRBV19	CASNGQGDQPQHF	TGTGCCAGTAACGGACAGGGCGATCAGCCCCAGCATTTT
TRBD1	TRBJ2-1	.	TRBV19	CASSGTGYNEQFF	TGTGCCAGTTCCGGGACAGGATACAATGAGCAGTTCTTC
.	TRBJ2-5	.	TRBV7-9	CASSQTETQYF	TGTGCCAGCAGTCAAACGGAGACCCAGTACTTC